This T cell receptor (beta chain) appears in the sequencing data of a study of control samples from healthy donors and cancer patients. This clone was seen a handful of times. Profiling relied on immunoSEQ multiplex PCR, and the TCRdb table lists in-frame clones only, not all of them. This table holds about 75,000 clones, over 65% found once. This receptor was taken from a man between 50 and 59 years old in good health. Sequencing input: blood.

The CDR3 loop reads CASSKALGTGRSYEQYF. Here the CDR3 DNA reads TGTGCCAGCAGCAAAGCGCTCGGGACAGGGAGGTCCTACGAGCAGTACTTC. The chain is built from TRBV21-1 and TRBJ2-7; the D segment call TRBD1 is taken from the table without a DNA check. TRBV21-1 is given as a pseudogene. The CDR3 runs to 17 residues.